Detailed here is one TCR beta chain. Which antigen it targets is not known. Base quality data are lacking; no much larger clone is found one base away. The data derive from a study of somatic mutations in T cells in chronic GVHD (dated by TCRdb to about 2020). The CDR3 measures 18 amino acids from cysteine to phenylalanine. Only the CDR3 portion is preserved as DNA: 54 bases, with reading frame beginning at the first base. Trimming leaves V shorter by 3 bases and J shorter by 3 bases, with the junction holding 7 bases beyond the gene matches. Reading the germline V gene gives CDR1 SGHDT and CDR2 YYEEEE. Isolated genomic DNA was used for TCRbeta deep sequencing. TCRbeta CDR3 sequencing and initial data processing were performed as a commercial service with the immunoSEQ assay. The authors' analysis ran thus. Reads were demultiplexed, adapter and primer sequences removed, similar clones merged by frequency-ratio clustering, and V, D, J genes annotated with IMGT. TCRdb's version of the immuneACCESS table is confined to in-frame rearrangements and falls short of the full clone set. An unresolved V gene accounts for under half of the shortfall where checked; the remainder is of unknown origin. The V and J calls and clone size are taken from that table; D and trimming were inferred from the DNA. The sample table records about 13,000 clones; over 65% of these occur just once. The ten largest clones take up around 32% of the sample.

For sorting, staining was performed with anti-CD3, anti-CD4, anti-CD8 and a Vbeta20 antibody from the IOTest Beta Mark kit on a FACSAria III, and a purity above 99% was achieved. Peripheral blood was drawn into sodium heparin tubes, and mononuclear cells were separated by Ficoll-Paque PLUS density gradient centrifugation. Before TCRbeta deep sequencing, the CD4+ Vbeta20+, CD4+ Vbeta20-, and CD8+ T cell fractions were FACS-sorted. The receptor chain draws on TRBV5-6 and TRBJ2-4; the junction holds 15 bases that match TRBD2. The TCR comes from a male patient in his 50s with chronic graft-versus-host disease. After transplantation, some T cells may belong to the graft donor instead of the recipient. Specimen: Vbeta20-negative CD4+ T cells from blood. Reading the label with the study, this specimen's cell subset or site is: CD4+ T cells sorted as TCR Vbeta20 negative by flow cytometry. Read as DNA, the sequence is TGTGCCAGCAGCTGGACTAGCGGGGGGGCCGTGGGCAAAAACATTCAGTACTTC. It translates to CASSWTSGGAVGKNIQYF.